This TCR beta chain was profiled in a study of regulatory T cells in long-lasting Graves disease. The study, taken as a whole, reports: Patients whose Graves' disease persisted exhibited lower TCR diversity than those newly diagnosed. Segments TRBV28, TRBJ1-2 and TRBJ2-5 showed preferential usage in persistent disease.

Time point of the sample: persistent/refractory GD, antithyroid drugs over 5 years with positive TRAb. PBMCs were the source of the RNA used for TCR sequencing. This clonotype occurred a few times. As yet, its antigen is unknown. Building of the TCR beta libraries involved iRepertoire HTBI primers and Arm-PCR of CDR3 regions. In TCRdb, the multiplex PCR reads were re-called with MiXCR into one record per CDR3 protein. The table has about 430,000 distinct CDR3 sequences, around 20% seen once. The CDR3 covers 15 residues. In germline, CDR1 is SNHLY, CDR2 FYNNEI. Trimming pared 4 bases from V and 0 bases from J, leaving 10 bases between.

The V call is TRBV2, the J call TRBJ2-1; D gene unclear. This sequence originates from a female donor with Graves disease. The specimen was peripheral blood mononuclear cells (PBMCs), collected when the disease was refractory, from a patient treated with antithyroid drugs. The CDR3 loop reads CASSVAVSSYNEQFF. CDR3 nucleotide sequence: TGTGCCAGCAGTGTCGCGGTGAGCTCCTACAATGAGCAGTTCTTC. Combining the CDR3 with reference TRBV2 and TRBJ2-1 gives the whole variable domain EPEVTQTPSHQVTQMGQEVILRCVPISNHLYFYWYRQILGQKVEFLVSFYNNEISEKSEIFDDQFSVERPDGSNFTLKIRSTKLEDSAMYFCASSVAVSSYNEQFFGPGTRLTVL.